This is a list of T cell receptor beta chains from one sample in a study of blood T cell repertoires in COVID-19. Data came from immunoSEQ multiplex PCR; TCRdb stores just in-frame clones and leaves some out. This table has roughly 150,000 clones, under 90% appearing once. The sample was PBMCs or T cells enriched from blood (not recorded which). The receptors were sampled from a middle-aged man who had recovered from COVID-19. CDR3s include the opening cysteine and the closing phenylalanine or tryptophan. The order of the fields is V gene, D gene, clone size, J gene, CDR3 protein, CDR3 DNA. A D gene is named only where the DNA matches it firmly. Size is omitted from some rows. Given values are once, few, many or a class for expanded clones.

v_gene: TRBV2; d_gene: NA; abundance: NA; j_gene: TRBJ1-5; CDR3aa: CASMETDSNQPQHF; CDR3nt: TGTGCCAGCATGGAGACAGATAGCAATCAGCCCCAGCATTTT
v_gene: TRBV7-2; d_gene: NA; abundance: NA; j_gene: TRBJ1-5; CDR3aa: CASSPDRANQPQHF; CDR3nt: TGTGCCAGCAGCCCGGACAGAGCCAATCAGCCCCAGCATTTT
v_gene: TRBV6-2/TRBV6-3; d_gene: NA; abundance: NA; j_gene: TRBJ2-5; CDR3aa: CASSQILGLQETQYF; CDR3nt: TGTGCCAGCAGTCAGATACTGGGACTGCAAGAGACCCAGTACTTC
v_gene: TRBV7-9; d_gene: NA; abundance: NA; j_gene: TRBJ2-1; CDR3aa: CASKRQASYNEQFF; CDR3nt: TGTGCCAGCAAACGACAGGCTTCCTACAATGAGCAGTTCTTC
v_gene: TRBV19; d_gene: TRBD1; abundance: once; j_gene: TRBJ2-1; CDR3aa: CASSKRGPTGGYNEQFF; CDR3nt: TGTGCCAGTAGTAAACGGGGGCCTACAGGGGGCTACAATGAGCAGTTCTTC
v_gene: TRBV3-1/TRBV3-2; d_gene: NA; abundance: few; j_gene: TRBJ1-3; CDR3aa: CASSPMVSGNTIYF; CDR3nt: TGTGCCAGCAGCCCTATGGTCTCTGGAAACACCATATATTTT
v_gene: TRBV6-5; d_gene: NA; abundance: once; j_gene: TRBJ2-5; CDR3aa: CASSPGPPHGTQYF; CDR3nt: TGTGCCAGCAGCCCAGGGCCACCCCACGGGACCCAGTACTTC
v_gene: TRBV9; d_gene: TRBD1; abundance: NA; j_gene: TRBJ1-2; CDR3aa: CASSSPLDRKKANYGYTF; CDR3nt: TGTGCCAGCAGCTCACCCCTGGACAGGAAAAAAGCTAACTATGGCTACACCTTC
v_gene: TRBV11-2; d_gene: TRBD2; abundance: NA; j_gene: TRBJ2-1; CDR3aa: CASSGLAGRNEQFF; CDR3nt: TGTGCCAGCAGCGGACTAGCGGGACGCAATGAGCAGTTCTTC
v_gene: TRBV7-9; d_gene: TRBD1; abundance: NA; j_gene: TRBJ1-5; CDR3aa: CASSLGGQGRQPQHF; CDR3nt: TGTGCCAGCAGCTTAGGAGGACAGGGGAGACAGCCCCAGCATTTT
v_gene: TRBV6-1; d_gene: NA; abundance: NA; j_gene: TRBJ1-5; CDR3aa: CASSELTYSNQPQHF; CDR3nt: TGTGCCAGCAGTGAACTAACTTATAGCAATCAGCCCCAGCATTTT
v_gene: TRBV18; d_gene: TRBD2; abundance: NA; j_gene: TRBJ2-3; CDR3aa: CASSPQNVAGGFADTQYF; CDR3nt: TGTGCCAGCTCACCACAGAATGTAGCGGGGGGCTTCGCAGATACGCAGTATTTT
v_gene: TRBV6-2/TRBV6-3; d_gene: NA; abundance: NA; j_gene: TRBJ2-2; CDR3aa: CASSPGTDYTGELFF; CDR3nt: TGTGCCAGCAGCCCCGGGACTGACTACACCGGGGAGCTGTTTTTT
v_gene: TRBV7-9; d_gene: TRBD1; abundance: NA; j_gene: TRBJ2-1; CDR3aa: CASSPDRGTAEPYNEQFF; CDR3nt: TGTGCCAGCAGCCCCGACAGGGGGACGGCAGAACCCTACAATGAGCAGTTCTTC
v_gene: TRBV7-8; d_gene: NA; abundance: few; j_gene: TRBJ2-1; CDR3aa: CASSLGGPTSNNEQFF; CDR3nt: TGTGCCAGCAGCTTAGGAGGGCCCACTTCCAACAATGAGCAGTTCTTC
v_gene: TRBV6-2/TRBV6-3; d_gene: NA; abundance: NA; j_gene: TRBJ1-3; CDR3aa: CASSYLGSSGNTIYF; CDR3nt: TGTGCCAGCAGTTACCTCGGGAGCTCTGGAAACACCATATATTTT
v_gene: TRBV19; d_gene: TRBD1; abundance: few; j_gene: TRBJ1-4; CDR3aa: CASRPGQGNEKLFF; CDR3nt: TGTGCCAGTAGGCCGGGACAGGGGAATGAAAAACTGTTTTTT
v_gene: TRBV14; d_gene: NA; abundance: NA; j_gene: TRBJ1-1; CDR3aa: CASSQTGDEAFF; CDR3nt: TGTGCCAGCAGCCAGACCGGGGATGAAGCTTTCTTT
v_gene: TRBV5-6; d_gene: NA; abundance: NA; j_gene: TRBJ1-6; CDR3aa: CASSLRAGLGSYNSPLHF; CDR3nt: TGTGCCAGCAGCTTGCGGGCAGGGTTGGGCTCCTATAATTCACCCCTCCACTTT
v_gene: TRBV25-1; d_gene: TRBD1; abundance: NA; j_gene: TRBJ1-2; CDR3aa: CASRTGANYGYTF; CDR3nt: TGTGCCAGCAGGACAGGGGCGAACTATGGCTACACCTTC
v_gene: TRBV6-5; d_gene: TRBD2; abundance: NA; j_gene: TRBJ2-5; CDR3aa: CASRRGGGKTQYF; CDR3nt: TGTGCCAGCAGGCGCGGGGGGGGTAAGACCCAGTACTTC
v_gene: TRBV7-6; d_gene: TRBD2; abundance: NA; j_gene: TRBJ2-3; CDR3aa: CASSLWGGGTDTQYF; CDR3nt: TGTGCCAGCAGCTTATGGGGCGGGGGTACAGATACGCAGTATTTT
v_gene: TRBV6-5; d_gene: TRBD2; abundance: once; j_gene: TRBJ2-7; CDR3aa: CASSYGRGYEQYF; CDR3nt: TGTGCCAGCAGTTACGGGCGGGGGTACGAGCAGTACTTC
v_gene: TRBV7-9; d_gene: TRBD1; abundance: NA; j_gene: TRBJ2-1; CDR3aa: CASSSKTGTYNEQFF; CDR3nt: TGTGCCAGCAGCTCTAAGACAGGGACCTACAATGAGCAGTTCTTC
v_gene: TRBV11-2; d_gene: NA; abundance: NA; j_gene: TRBJ2-7; CDR3aa: CASSQDWTSYEQYF; CDR3nt: TGTGCCAGCAGCCAGGACTGGACCTCCTACGAGCAGTACTTC
v_gene: TRBV2; d_gene: NA; abundance: NA; j_gene: TRBJ2-3; CDR3aa: CATQGTSTDTQYF; CDR3nt: TGTGCCACACAGGGAACTAGCACAGATACGCAGTATTTT
v_gene: TRBV9; d_gene: NA; abundance: NA; j_gene: TRBJ2-1; CDR3aa: CASSVTQHSSYNEQFF; CDR3nt: TGTGCCAGCAGTGTCACTCAGCACAGCTCCTACAATGAGCAGTTCTTC
v_gene: TRBV6-5; d_gene: TRBD1; abundance: NA; j_gene: TRBJ1-2; CDR3aa: CASSRGQADGYTF; CDR3nt: TGTGCCAGCAGCAGGGGGCAAGCGGATGGCTACACCTTC
v_gene: TRBV19; d_gene: TRBD1; abundance: NA; j_gene: TRBJ1-1; CDR3aa: CASRNKGARTEAFF; CDR3nt: TGTGCCAGCCGAAATAAGGGGGCTCGGACTGAAGCTTTCTTT
v_gene: TRBV5-1; d_gene: NA; abundance: NA; j_gene: TRBJ1-1; CDR3aa: CASTTGVNTEAFF; CDR3nt: TGCGCCAGCACCACAGGAGTTAACACTGAAGCTTTCTTT
v_gene: TRBV10-3; d_gene: NA; abundance: NA; j_gene: TRBJ2-1; CDR3aa: CAISEVSQGLDEQFF; CDR3nt: TGTGCCATCAGTGAAGTGTCTCAGGGGCTGGATGAGCAGTTCTTC
v_gene: TRBV25-1; d_gene: TRBD1; abundance: NA; j_gene: TRBJ1-2; CDR3aa: CASSGRTGFNYGYTF; CDR3nt: TGTGCCAGCAGTGGAAGGACAGGCTTTAACTATGGCTACACCTTC
v_gene: TRBV6-5; d_gene: NA; abundance: NA; j_gene: TRBJ2-7; CDR3aa: CASSPYDGYSYEQYF; CDR3nt: TGTGCCAGCAGCCCATATGACGGGTACTCCTACGAGCAGTACTTC
v_gene: TRBV19; d_gene: NA; abundance: NA; j_gene: TRBJ1-5; CDR3aa: CASAVTGPRQPQHF; CDR3nt: TGTGCCAGTGCAGTAACAGGGCCGCGTCAGCCCCAGCATTTT
v_gene: TRBV29-1; d_gene: TRBD1; abundance: few; j_gene: TRBJ2-2; CDR3aa: CSVRGQENTGELFF; CDR3nt: TGCAGCGTTCGGGGACAGGAAAACACCGGGGAGCTGTTTTTT
v_gene: TRBV20-1; d_gene: NA; abundance: NA; j_gene: TRBJ1-1; CDR3aa: CSVGGNTEAFF; CDR3nt: TGCAGTGTCGGGGGTAACACTGAAGCTTTCTTT
v_gene: TRBV5-4; d_gene: TRBD1; abundance: NA; j_gene: TRBJ1-2; CDR3aa: CASSATGGLGYTF; CDR3nt: TGTGCCAGCAGCGCTACAGGGGGCTTAGGCTACACCTTC
v_gene: TRBV7-2; d_gene: TRBD2; abundance: NA; j_gene: TRBJ2-3; CDR3aa: CASSLLGGGALSNTQYF; CDR3nt: TGTGCCAGCAGCTTATTAGGCGGGGGGGCCCTCTCGAATACGCAGTATTTT
v_gene: TRBV29-1; d_gene: TRBD2; abundance: NA; j_gene: TRBJ2-3; CDR3aa: CSVEGASGGSTDTQYF; CDR3nt: TGCAGCGTTGAAGGTGCGAGCGGGGGTAGCACAGATACGCAGTATTTT
v_gene: TRBV19; d_gene: NA; abundance: NA; j_gene: TRBJ1-3; CDR3aa: CASRDNSGNTIYF; CDR3nt: TGTGCCAGTAGGGACAACTCTGGAAACACCATATATTTT
v_gene: TRBV9; d_gene: NA; abundance: NA; j_gene: TRBJ2-3; CDR3aa: CASSVGYTDTQYF; CDR3nt: TGTGCCAGCAGCGTAGGCTACACAGATACGCAGTATTTT
v_gene: TRBV7-3; d_gene: NA; abundance: NA; j_gene: TRBJ2-1; CDR3aa: CASSLSRGSEQFF; CDR3nt: TGTGCCAGCAGCCTAAGTAGGGGGTCTGAGCAGTTCTTC
v_gene: TRBV5-6; d_gene: TRBD1; abundance: NA; j_gene: TRBJ1-4; CDR3aa: CASSHGTAVEKLFF; CDR3nt: TGTGCCAGCAGCCACGGGACAGCGGTTGAAAAACTGTTTTTT
v_gene: TRBV7-3; d_gene: TRBD2; abundance: NA; j_gene: TRBJ2-3; CDR3aa: CASSLGLAGITDTQYF; CDR3nt: TGTGCCAGCAGCTTAGGGCTAGCGGGGATTACAGATACGCAGTATTTT
v_gene: TRBV4-2; d_gene: NA; abundance: NA; j_gene: TRBJ1-1; CDR3aa: CASSQDWQGQNTEAFF; CDR3nt: TGTGCCAGCAGCCAAGATTGGCAGGGGCAGAACACTGAAGCTTTCTTT
v_gene: TRBV3-1/TRBV3-2; d_gene: NA; abundance: NA; j_gene: TRBJ2-3; CDR3aa: CASSPGGQRLTDTQYF; CDR3nt: TGTGCCAGCAGTCCAGGCGGACAACGACTCACAGATACGCAGTATTTT
v_gene: TRBV11-2; d_gene: TRBD2; abundance: NA; j_gene: TRBJ2-5; CDR3aa: CASSKSAGTSGQETQYF; CDR3nt: TGTGCCAGCAGCAAATCAGCCGGGACTAGCGGACAAGAGACCCAGTACTTC
v_gene: TRBV5-1; d_gene: NA; abundance: NA; j_gene: TRBJ1-5; CDR3aa: CASSLAGKGEPQHF; CDR3nt: TGCGCCAGCAGCTTGGCGGGGAAAGGAGAGCCCCAGCATTTT
v_gene: TRBV12-3/TRBV12-4; d_gene: NA; abundance: NA; j_gene: TRBJ2-2; CDR3aa: CASEGTGELFF; CDR3nt: TGTGCCAGCGAGGGCACCGGGGAGCTGTTTTTT
v_gene: TRBV5-6; d_gene: TRBD1; abundance: NA; j_gene: TRBJ2-7; CDR3aa: CASSVGQGVDEQYF; CDR3nt: TGTGCCAGCAGCGTGGGACAGGGGGTCGACGAGCAGTACTTC
v_gene: TRBV5-1; d_gene: TRBD1; abundance: NA; j_gene: TRBJ1-1; CDR3aa: CASSSRTGNTEAFF; CDR3nt: TGCGCCAGCAGCTCTCGGACAGGGAACACTGAAGCTTTCTTT
v_gene: TRBV5-1; d_gene: NA; abundance: NA; j_gene: TRBJ2-1; CDR3aa: CASSAEGAQFF; CDR3nt: TGCGCCAGCAGCGCTGAGGGAGCGCAGTTCTTC